Shown below are 17 T cell receptor beta chains from a single sample sequenced in a study of blood T cell repertoires in COVID-19. Assay used: immunoSEQ multiplex PCR; TCRdb lists only in-frame clones, some missing. The data contain approximately 99,000 clones, roughly 84% of them singletons. The specimen was peripheral blood. The receptors originated from a man aged 65 to 85 with active or convalescent COVID-19.

V is TRBV4-1 and J is TRBJ2-5, with TRBD2 matching 8 bases. Germline V gene sequence: CDR1 MGHRA, CDR2 YSYEKL. The CDR3 has 13 residues. The ends lost 6 bases at V and 1 base at J; junction bases unmatched: 1. The CDR3 reads CASSAGGQETQYF. For the CDR3, the DNA is TGCGCCAGCAGTGCGGGAGGCCAAGAGACCCAGTACTTC.

V and J are TRBV28 and TRBJ2-1; 11 bases agree with TRBD2. The trim removed 5 bases at V and 4 bases at J, leaving 4 bases unmatched. Germline CDR1 and CDR2: MDHEN and SYDVKM. This CDR3 is built from 15 residues. CDR3 bases: TGTGCCAGCAGTATAGCGGGGGGGCGTTACAATGAGCAGTTCTTC. Residues: CASSIAGGRYNEQFF.

The rearrangement joins TRBV7-2 to TRBJ1-1; TRBD1 is a possible D gene (6 bases). V lost 3 bases to trimming and J lost 4 bases, with 12 bases between them. This CDR3 spans 14 amino acids. In germline, CDR1 is SGHTA, CDR2 FQGNSA. CDR3 nucleotides: TGTGCCAGCAGCTTTAAACAGGGAAGCACTGAAGCTTTCTTT. The encoded protein is CASSFKQGSTEAFF.

This clone was seen just once. This chain joins TRBV5-6 and TRBJ2-1; 7 nucleotides match TRBD2. CDR1 is SGHDT and CDR2 is YYEEEE in the germline V gene. J lost 2 bases, V lost 6 bases, and 8 bases had no gene match. CDR3 size: 15 residues. Here the CDR3 DNA reads TGTGCCAGCACGCTACGGGGGACTACCTACAATGAGCAGTTCTTC. Encoded protein: CASTLRGTTYNEQFF. The full variable domain, its missing parts supplied by reference TRBV5-6 and TRBJ2-1, is DAGVTQSPTHLIKTRGQQVTLRCSPKSGHDTVSWYQQALGQGPQFIFQYYEEEERQRGNFPDRFSGHQFPNYSSELNVNALLLGDSALYLCASTLRGTTYNEQFFGPGTRLTVL.

V and J are TRBV4-1 and TRBJ1-1; D is uncertain. Germline V gives CDR1 MGHRA, CDR2 YSYEKL. Trimming took 1 base from V and 2 from J, leaving 8 bases between them. The CDR3 runs 14 residues. Written as DNA, the CDR3 is TGCGCCAGCAGCCAAGTTAGTTATAACACTGAAGCTTTCTTT. Translating it yields CASSQVSYNTEAFF.

The chain recombines TRBV7-2 with TRBJ1-1; D may be TRBD1 (6 bases). The V gene's germline CDR1 is SGHTA and CDR2 FQGNSA. CDR3 length equals 14 residues. Trimming left V 6 bases short and J 1 base short, with 12 bases between. The CDR3, as DNA: TGTGCCAGCAGACCTCAGGGGTCGAACACTGAAGCTTTCTTT. As protein: CASRPQGSNTEAFF.

The table lists this clone with a count of one. The chain carries TRBV19 and TRBJ1-2, with D unresolved. CDR1 LNHDA and CDR2 SQIVND come from the germline V gene (reference sequence). The CDR3 covers 15 residues. The V gene lost 6 bases and the J gene lost 4 bases, with 18 bases spanning the gap. CDR3 sequence: CASRILLDGIYGYTF. CDR3 DNA: TGTGCCAGTAGAATACTCCTCGACGGGATCTATGGCTACACCTTC.

This chain uses TRBV18 with TRBJ1-6; 7 bases are shared with TRBD1. The ends lost 2 bases at V and 3 bases at J; junction bases unmatched: 7. The CDR3 length is 17 residues. Germline CDR1 KGHSH, CDR2 LQKENI. The CDR3, as DNA: TGTGCCAGCTCACCATTCGGGACAGCGAACTATAATTCACCCCTCCACTTT. As protein: CASSPFGTANYNSPLHF.

The V and J genes are TRBV27 and TRBJ1-5, with 7 bases that match TRBD1. Germline assignment: CDR1 MNHEY and CDR2 SMNVEV (reference sequence). V shed 5 bases, J shed 7 bases, and the junction held 8 bases outside the gene matches. The CDR3 is 14 amino acids. DNA of the CDR3: TGTGCCAGCAGTGTGACAGGGATGGGGCAGCCCCAGCATTTT. This gives the protein CASSVTGMGQPQHF.

This chain uses TRBV7-2 with TRBJ1-4; no clear D gene. The germline V and J ends were trimmed by 3 bases and 7 bases, with 6 bases remaining between them. CDR3 length equals 12 residues. The V gene's germline CDR1 is SGHTA and CDR2 FQGNSA. In nucleotides, the CDR3 is TGTGCCAGCAGCTTCCTAGGTGAAAAACTGTTTTTT. This gives the protein CASSFLGEKLFF.

V is TRBV9 and J is TRBJ2-1; TRBD1 is a possible D gene (5 bases). Germline values: CDR1 SGDLS, CDR2 YYNGEE. V lost 0 bases, J lost 5 bases, and 12 bases lay in between. This CDR3 has 15 residues. CDR3 bases: TGTGCCAGCAGCGTAGAAGGGGCAAGGGACAATGAGCAGTTCTTC. Its protein is CASSVEGARDNEQFF.

The chain has TRBV9 and TRBJ2-1; TRBD2 matches at 7 bases. This CDR3 spans 17 amino acids. In germline, CDR1 is SGDLS, CDR2 YYNGEE. Trimming at V came to 0 bases and at J to 0 bases, leaving 6 bases not matched to a gene. CDR3 nucleotides: TGTGCCAGCAGCGTAGGGATCGGGGGGACCTCCTACAATGAGCAGTTCTTC. Encoded protein: CASSVGIGGTSYNEQFF. Based on the CDR3 plus reference TRBV9 and TRBJ2-1, the full variable domain is DSGVTQTPKHLITATGQRVTLRCSPRSGDLSVYWYQQSLDQGLQFLIQYYNGEERAKGNILERFSAQQFPDLHSELNLSSLELGDSALYFCASSVGIGGTSYNEQFFGPGTRLTVL.

This clone was counted a few times. The chain carries TRBV5-6 and TRBJ2-7, with unresolved D. Germline CDR1 and CDR2: SGHDT and YYEEEE. Trimming stripped 2 bases from V and 3 bases from J, with 6 bases between. The CDR3 contains 12 residues. The DNA of the CDR3 is TGTGCCAGCAGCTTAACAGACTACGAGCAGTACTTC. As protein: CASSLTDYEQYF.

The V call is TRBV7-9, the J call TRBJ2-1; TRBD1 matches at 10 bases. This CDR3 region has 16 residues. The V segment lost 5 bases and the J segment 9 bases; nucleotides outside the gene matches: 13. The V gene's germline CDR1 is SEHNR and CDR2 FQNEAQ (reference sequence). CDR3 sequence reads: CASSPRGGDRGGEQFF. CDR3 sequence (DNA): TGTGCCAGCAGCCCCCGCGGTGGGGACAGGGGAGGTGAGCAGTTCTTC.

The rearrangement uses TRBV5-8 and TRBJ1-6; the match to TRBD1 covers 7 bases. The CDR3 is 16 residues long. After removal of 4 bases from V and 0 bases from J, the junction contained 4 bases not matched to a gene. The V gene's germline CDR1 is SGHTS and CDR2 YDEGEE. The CDR3 loop is CASSRQGSSYNSPLHF. CDR3 sequence (DNA): TGTGCCAGCAGCCGACAGGGTAGCTCCTATAATTCACCCCTCCACTTT.

The CDR3 DNA reads as TGTGCCAGCAGACGGGCAGGGACTAATGAAAAACTGTTTTTT. It encodes CASRRAGTNEKLFF. The V call is TRBV6-5, the J call TRBJ1-4; D is perhaps TRBD1 (5 bases). Deletions cut 6 bases from V and 2 bases from J, with 10 bases between. The CDR3 loop spans 14 amino acids. Germline CDR1 MNHEY, CDR2 SVGAGI.

This clone was observed a handful of times. V and J are TRBV2 and TRBJ1-2; tentatively, D is TRBD1 (5 bases). Trimming took off 6 bases at V and 5 bases at J, with 28 bases between the two ends. Germline V gene data show CDR1 as SNHLY and CDR2 as FYNNEI. The CDR3 consists of 18 residues. The CDR3 reads CASSATRLRPDRRYGYTF. The CDR3 DNA reads TGTGCCAGCAGCGCAACCCGACTCCGCCCCGACAGAAGATATGGCTACACCTTC.